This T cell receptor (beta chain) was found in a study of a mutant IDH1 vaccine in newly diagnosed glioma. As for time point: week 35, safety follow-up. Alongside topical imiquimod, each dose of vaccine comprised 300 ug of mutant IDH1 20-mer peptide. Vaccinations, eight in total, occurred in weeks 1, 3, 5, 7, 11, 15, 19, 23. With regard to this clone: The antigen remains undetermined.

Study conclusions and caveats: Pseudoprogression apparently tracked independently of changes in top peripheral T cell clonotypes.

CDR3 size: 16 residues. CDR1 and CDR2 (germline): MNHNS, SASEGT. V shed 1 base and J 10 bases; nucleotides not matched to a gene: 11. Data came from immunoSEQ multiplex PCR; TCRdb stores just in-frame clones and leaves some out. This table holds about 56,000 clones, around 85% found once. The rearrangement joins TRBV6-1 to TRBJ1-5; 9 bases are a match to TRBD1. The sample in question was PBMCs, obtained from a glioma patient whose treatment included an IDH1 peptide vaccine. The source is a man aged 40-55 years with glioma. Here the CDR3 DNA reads TGTGCCAGCAGTGAAGGGACAGGGGTTCAGGCCATCCCCCAGCATTTT. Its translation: CASSEGTGVQAIPQHF.